This TCR beta chain stems from a study of cytomegalovirus exposure and HLA in healthy donors. Study observations and caveats: Indistinguishable V segments, including TRBV6-2 and TRBV6-3, were excluded. Investigators reported 164 TCR beta chains as tied to cytomegalovirus. On later analysis, the bulk of CMV-associated TCR beta chains appeared to be HLA-restricted.

This clone was observed a handful of times. Its antigen is unknown. Regarding donors, all were healthy bone marrow donors. V was pared by 1 base and J by 5 bases, with 23 bases between. The germline V gene encodes CDR1 SGHNT and CDR2 YENEEA. This CDR3 comprises 18 residues. Vbeta (60) and Jbeta (13) primers were used in the PCR. Data came from immunoSEQ multiplex PCR; TCRdb stores just in-frame clones and leaves some out. The table shows roughly 150,000 clones, with 65% to 80% occurring only once. The clonotype originates from a man aged 35 to 55 in good health and CMV-seronegative. The sample consisted of PBMCs. This sequence joins TRBV11-3 and TRBJ1-1; maybe TRBD1 (5 bases). The CDR3 reads CASSLGLGRGLTGTEAFF. In nucleotides, the CDR3 is TGTGCCAGCAGCTTAGGGCTCGGCCGGGGACTAACGGGTACTGAAGCTTTCTTT.